The subject of this entry is one TCR beta chain. This clone is categorized as medium-sized (0.01 to 0.1%). Its specific antigen is unknown. The receptor originates from a mouse, and its gene names and germline sequences are accordingly murine. The library was prepared using the immunoSEQ multiplex PCR assay. TCRbeta CDR3 sequencing was done by Adaptive Biotechnologies at survey depth, reporting CDR3 sequences, V/J genes, productive frequency and template counts. TCR beta CDR3 regions were amplified from genomic DNA rather than RNA. Under the source paper's analysis protocol: Jensen-Shannon divergence was used to quantify pairwise repertoire overlap between tissues, with a value of 1 meaning complete divergence and a value of 0 meaning identical repertoires. Based on pairwise JSD values, tissues were grouped by single-linkage agglomerative hierarchical clustering, and the results were shown as dendrograms. GLIPH2 was applied to all patient samples using simulation_depth 1000, kmer_min_depth 3, and cdr3_length_cutoff 8, and only groups with more than two unique CDR3s were retained. A standardized tissue-overlap score was generated by extrapolating Jaccard GLIPH-group overlap across patients to a standard repertoire size of 1000 clones. Linear mixed-effect models, with tissue included as a fixed effect and individual included as a random effect, were used to assess associations of diversity with clinical or experimental variables. Not all clones reach the TCRdb copy of this immuneACCESS table, which keeps in-frame sequences only. Checked studies attribute under half of the gap to unresolved V genes and leave the rest unexplained. The V and J calls and clone size are taken from that table; D and trimming were inferred from the DNA. The sample table records some 5,000 clones; less than 50% of these occur just once. The ten top clones hold about 23% of the sample.

Explained via the paper, the time point label denotes: mouse harvest day 14 after allogeneic transplant. Mouse grafts combined 10^7 T-cell-depleted bone marrow cells with 10^6 splenic CD5+ T cells, given via tail vein injection. Mouse GVHD was modeled in a major MHC-mismatch B6 (H2b) into BALB/c (H2d) model, with tissues profiled at day 7 or 14. Mouse tissues and retro-orbital blood were harvested on day 7 or 14 post-transplant using separate sterile tools per animal; livers were flushed beforehand. Before genomic DNA was isolated with the DNeasy Blood & Tissue Kit, mouse tissues were minced with razor blades in buffered saline. The data stem from a study of tissue T cells after allogeneic stem cell transplantation (dated by TCRdb to between 2022 and 2023). Study-wide context: The study profiled TCR beta repertoires across many tissues from research autopsies of patients with and without GVHD, plus mouse models of GVHD. On the human side, the study was prospective and observational, with no blinding or randomization. Summary of the overall study and its limitations: In both patients and mice, T cells from blood and spleen picked up only a limited part of the TCR repertoire that was detected in tissues. Which tissue TCRs were alloreactive or antigen-specific was not determined in the study, and some of the clones might have been host cells that persisted. The patient cohort was small and clinically heterogeneous, and sampling depth was acknowledged as a limitation. Few T cell clones were found to be shared across patients, but shared repertoire signatures across patients were revealed in a tissue-specific fashion by motif-based clustering. Within patients, how anatomically similar tissues were was a major factor shaping TCR repertoire composition, regardless of disease or transplant status.

This receptor was taken from a female BALB/c mouse given C57BL/6 T cells with graft-versus-host disease after an allogeneic hematopoietic cell transplant. The sample comprised gut tissue.

For the CDR3, the sequence is CSSSHEGGGERLFF. Partial CDR3 DNA: TGCTCCAGCAGTCACGAAGGGGGCGGCGAAAGATTATTT. The chain links TRBV23 with TRBJ1-4; TRBD1 is the table's D call and was not checked against the DNA. Sequencing ends 1 residue short of the CDR3 end; the germline J gene provides the rest. The CDR3 runs 14 residues from the cysteine to the phenylalanine. Sequencing covers 39 bases of the CDR3, shown here with the frame starting at base 1. Taken from the germline V gene, the CDR1 and CDR2 loops are KGHTA and FQNQQP.